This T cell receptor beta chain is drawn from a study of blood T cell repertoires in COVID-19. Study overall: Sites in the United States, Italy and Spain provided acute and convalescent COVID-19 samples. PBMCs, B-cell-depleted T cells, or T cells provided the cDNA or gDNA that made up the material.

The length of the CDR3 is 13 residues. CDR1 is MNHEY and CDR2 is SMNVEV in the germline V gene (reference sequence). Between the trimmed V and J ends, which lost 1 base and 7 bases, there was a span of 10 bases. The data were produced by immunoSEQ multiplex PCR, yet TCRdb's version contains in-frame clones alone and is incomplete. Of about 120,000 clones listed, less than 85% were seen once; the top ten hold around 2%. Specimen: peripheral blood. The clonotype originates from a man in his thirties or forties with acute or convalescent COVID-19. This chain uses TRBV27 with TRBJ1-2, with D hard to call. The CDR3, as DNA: TGTGCCAGCAGTTTATTTGAGGTCGGTGGCTACACCTTC. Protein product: CASSLFEVGGYTF.